This T cell receptor (beta chain) derives from a study of shared T cell receptors in the human thymus. The data were produced by immunoSEQ multiplex PCR, yet TCRdb's version contains in-frame clones alone and is incomplete. Here the sample spans 63,000 or so clones, around 96% being singletons. Germline CDR1 reads SEHNR; CDR2 reads FQNEAQ (reference sequence). The CDR3 contains 12 residues. Deletions cut 3 bases from V and 3 bases from J, with 5 bases between. This clonotype was sampled from a human donor. This chain uses TRBV7-9 with TRBJ1-1; no clear D gene. Sequencing was done on a sample of thymocytes. The CDR3 loop reads CASSLRYTEAFF. CDR3 nucleotide sequence: TGTGCCAGCAGCTTGAGATACACTGAAGCTTTCTTT.